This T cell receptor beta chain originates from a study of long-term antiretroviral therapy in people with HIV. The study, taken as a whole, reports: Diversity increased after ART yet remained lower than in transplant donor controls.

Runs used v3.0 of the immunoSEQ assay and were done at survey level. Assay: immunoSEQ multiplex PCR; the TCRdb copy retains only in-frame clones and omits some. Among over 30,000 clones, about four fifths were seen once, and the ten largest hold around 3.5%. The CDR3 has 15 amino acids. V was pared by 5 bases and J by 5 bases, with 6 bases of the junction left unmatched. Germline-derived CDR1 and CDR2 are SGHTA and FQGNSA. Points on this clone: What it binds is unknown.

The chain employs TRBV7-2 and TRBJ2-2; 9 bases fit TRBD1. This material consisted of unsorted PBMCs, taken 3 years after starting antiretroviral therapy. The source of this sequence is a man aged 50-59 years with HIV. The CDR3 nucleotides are TGTGCCAGCAGCCTGACAGGGGGTAGAACCGGGGAGCTGTTTTTT. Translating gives CASSLTGGRTGELFF. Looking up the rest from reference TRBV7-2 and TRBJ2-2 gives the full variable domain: GAGVSQSPSNKVTEKGKDVELRCDPISGHTALYWYRQSLGQGLEFLIYFQGNSAPDKSGLPSDRFSAERTGGSVSTLTIQRTQQEDSAVYLCASSLTGGRTGELFFGEGSRLTVL.